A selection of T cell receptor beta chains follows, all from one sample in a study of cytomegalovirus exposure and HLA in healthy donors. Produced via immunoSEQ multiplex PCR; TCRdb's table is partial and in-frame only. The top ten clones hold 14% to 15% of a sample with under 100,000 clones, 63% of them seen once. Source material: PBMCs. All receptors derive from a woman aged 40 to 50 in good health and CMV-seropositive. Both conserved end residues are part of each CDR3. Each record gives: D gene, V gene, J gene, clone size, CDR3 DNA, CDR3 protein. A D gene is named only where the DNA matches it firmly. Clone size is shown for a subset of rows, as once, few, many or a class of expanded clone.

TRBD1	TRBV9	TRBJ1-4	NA	TGTGCCAGCAGCCTCCAGGGACAGGGATTTAATGAAAAACTGTTTTTT	CASSLQGQGFNEKLFF
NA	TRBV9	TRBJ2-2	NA	TGTGCCAGCAGCACACAGGTGAACACCGGGGAGCTGTTTTTT	CASSTQVNTGELFF
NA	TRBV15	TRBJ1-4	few	TGTGCCACCAGCAGAGATGAGTGGCCGAGACAGATTAATGAAAAACTGTTTTTT	CATSRDEWPRQINEKLFF
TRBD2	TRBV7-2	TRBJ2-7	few	TGTGCCAGCAGCTTAGCTAGCGGGAGTACCCTAGTGCAGTACTTC	CASSLASGSTLVQYF
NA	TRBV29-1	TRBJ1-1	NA	TGCAGCGTTGTGGTCGGACAGCTGAACACTGAAGCTTTCTTT	CSVVVGQLNTEAFF
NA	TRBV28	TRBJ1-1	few	TGTGCCAGCAGTCCGATGGAGGGGAACACTGAAGCTTTCTTT	CASSPMEGNTEAFF
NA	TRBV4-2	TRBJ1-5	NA	TGTGCCAGCGCTTGGGGAGCCCCGGATAGCAATCAGCCCCAGCATTTT	CASAWGAPDSNQPQHF
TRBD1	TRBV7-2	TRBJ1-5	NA	TGTGCCAGCAGCTGGGACAGGACTCAGCCCCAGCATTTT	CASSWDRTQPQHF
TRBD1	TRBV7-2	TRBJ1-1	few	TGTGCCAGCAGCCCGCGACAGGGTTTAAACACTGAAGCTTTCTTT	CASSPRQGLNTEAFF
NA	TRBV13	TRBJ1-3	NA	TGTGCCAGCAGCGGAGGAGGAAACACCATATATTTT	CASSGGGNTIYF
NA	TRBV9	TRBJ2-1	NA	TGTGCCAGCAGCGTAGGTGGAGATAATGAGCAGTTCTTC	CASSVGGDNEQFF
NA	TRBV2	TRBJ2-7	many	TGTGCCAGCAGTGAAGCCTTGGGGAGACTCTACGAGCAGTACTTC	CASSEALGRLYEQYF
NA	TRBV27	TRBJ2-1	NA	TGTGCCAGCAGCTTAGGCTCTAGTCCCAATGAGCAGTTCTTC	CASSLGSSPNEQFF
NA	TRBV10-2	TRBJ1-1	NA	TGCGCCAGCAGTGAGTCGACTCCGTATACTGAAGCTTTCTTT	CASSESTPYTEAFF
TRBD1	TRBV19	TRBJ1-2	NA	TGTGCCAGTAGTATACGACAGGGCAGGGGCTACACCTTC	CASSIRQGRGYTF
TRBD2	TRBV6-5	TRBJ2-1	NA	TGTGCCAGCAGGCCTACTAGCGGGAGTGGCGAGCAGTTCTTC	CASRPTSGSGEQFF
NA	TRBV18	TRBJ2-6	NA	TGTGCCAGCTCATCCAACAGAGAAACCAACGTCCTGACTTTC	CASSSNRETNVLTF
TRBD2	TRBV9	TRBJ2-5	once	TGTGCCAGCAGCGTTCGCGGGAGGGCCGCTGGACAAGAGACCCAGTACTTC	CASSVRGRAAGQETQYF
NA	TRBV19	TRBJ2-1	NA	TGTGCCAGTAGTCGTGGGAGGCACAATGAGCAGTTCTTC	CASSRGRHNEQFF
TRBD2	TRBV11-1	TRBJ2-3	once	TGTGCCAGCAGCAAGGGACTAGCGGGAGCTGGTACAGATACGCAGTATTTT	CASSKGLAGAGTDTQYF
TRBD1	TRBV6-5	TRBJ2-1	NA	TGTGCCAGCAGTTACGCAGGCCAGGGGGCAAAGGATGAGCAGTTCTTC	CASSYAGQGAKDEQFF
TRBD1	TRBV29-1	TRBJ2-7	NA	TGCAGCGTTGCGTCTGGACAGGGTCTGTACGAGCAGTACTTC	CSVASGQGLYEQYF
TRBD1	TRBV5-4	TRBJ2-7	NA	TGTGCCAGCAGCTTCGGGGACAGAAACTACGAGCAGTACTTC	CASSFGDRNYEQYF
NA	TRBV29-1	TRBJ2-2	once	TGCAGCGTTGACCGTGGACTCAACACCGGGGAGCTGTTTTTT	CSVDRGLNTGELFF
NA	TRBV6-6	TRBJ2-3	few	TGTGCCAGCAGTTACGCGGTAGTTGCAGATACGCAGTATTTT	CASSYAVVADTQYF
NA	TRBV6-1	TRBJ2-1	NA	TGTGCCAGCAGAGCAGGGCCCTCCAACAATGAGCAGTTCTTC	CASRAGPSNNEQFF
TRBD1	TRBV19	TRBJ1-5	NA	TGTGCCAGTAGTCCGACAGGGATGGGCAATCAGCCCCAGCATTTT	CASSPTGMGNQPQHF
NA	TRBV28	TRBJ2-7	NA	TGTGCCAGCAGGGTCGTGGGGGCCCACGAGCAGTACTTC	CASRVVGAHEQYF
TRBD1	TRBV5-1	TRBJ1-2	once	TGCGCCAGCAGCTCGGGGACAGGGGAGAACTATGGCTACACCTTC	CASSSGTGENYGYTF
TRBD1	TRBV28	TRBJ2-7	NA	TGTGCCAGCACCTCCGCCGGGACAGACTCCTACGAGCAGTACTTC	CASTSAGTDSYEQYF
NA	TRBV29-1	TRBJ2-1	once	TGCAGCGTCGGTCCGGAGAATGAGCAGTTCTTC	CSVGPENEQFF
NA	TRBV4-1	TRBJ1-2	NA	TGCGCCAGCAGCCCAGACAGCGCCGGCTACACCTTC	CASSPDSAGYTF
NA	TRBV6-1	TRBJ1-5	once	TGTGCCAGCAGTCATAGCAATCAGCCCCAGCATTTT	CASSHSNQPQHF
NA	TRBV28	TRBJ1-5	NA	TGTGCCAGCAGTTTGGGTCGGGATCAGCCCCAGCATTTT	CASSLGRDQPQHF
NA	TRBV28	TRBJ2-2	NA	TGTGCCAGCAGACCCACAGAGTCGGACATCCCGAACACCGGGGAGCTGTTTTTT	CASRPTESDIPNTGELFF
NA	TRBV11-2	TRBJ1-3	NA	TGTGCCAGCAGCGCCTTTGGGGGGAATGCTGGAAACACCATATATTTT	CASSAFGGNAGNTIYF
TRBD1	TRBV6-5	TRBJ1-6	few	TGTGCCAGCAGTTGGTCGAGGGGACAGCGTAATTCACCCCTCCACTTT	CASSWSRGQRNSPLHF
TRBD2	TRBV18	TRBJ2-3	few	TGTGCCAGCTCACTTCCGGGACTAGAGGCAGATACGCAGTATTTT	CASSLPGLEADTQYF